One sample yielded the 23 T cell receptor beta chains listed below, sequenced in a study of T cell changes during pregnancy in multiple sclerosis. Measured with immunoSEQ multiplex PCR; TCRdb has only the in-frame clones, and not every one. The repertoire includes tens of thousands of clones, 80% to 90% of them detected once, and 6.9% sits in the top ten. The starting material was CD8+ T cells from peripheral blood mononuclear cells, obtained in the second trimester of pregnancy. These receptors originate from a female donor with multiple sclerosis, enrolled in a pregnancy study.

V usage is TRBV9 and J usage is TRBJ2-3; TRBD2 matches 8 bases. Germline assignment: CDR1 SGDLS and CDR2 YYNGEE. V shed 0 bases and J 3 bases; nucleotides not matched to a gene: 3. The CDR3 is made up of 15 amino acids. In nucleotides, the CDR3 is TGTGCCAGCAGCGTAGCGGGGGGGCGGACAGATACGCAGTATTTT. As protein: CASSVAGGRTDTQYF.

V usage is TRBV27 and J usage is TRBJ2-5, with TRBD1 matching over 8 bases. The V gene's germline CDR1 is MNHEY and CDR2 SMNVEV (reference sequence). CDR3 size: 14 residues. V lost 5 bases, J lost 9 bases, and 11 bases stayed unmatched. The DNA for the CDR3 is TGTGCCAGCAGTGACGGGACAGGCCTGAACCCCCAGTACTTC. The encoded protein is CASSDGTGLNPQYF.

The chain is built from TRBV6-1 and TRBJ2-3; 8 bases are a match to TRBD2. The CDR3 contains 14 residues. The V gene's germline CDR1 is MNHNS and CDR2 SASEGT. Trimming took 10 bases from V and 2 from J; bases not matched to a gene: 8. The CDR3 DNA reads TGTGCCACCACACTAGCGGAGACCACAGATACGCAGTATTTT. Translating it yields CATTLAETTDTQYF.

This chain connects TRBV19 to TRBJ2-7, with D maybe TRBD2 (5 bases). V dropped 7 bases and J dropped 1 base, with 14 bases sitting between them. There are 14 residues in the CDR3. Looked up from germline, CDR1 is LNHDA and CDR2 is SQIVND (reference sequence). The DNA of the CDR3 is TGTGCCAGTACTGCTTCGGGCGGGTCCTACGAGCAGTACTTC. The encoded protein is CASTASGGSYEQYF.

The chain joins TRBV7-2 to TRBJ1-2; no definite D call. Germline V gene data show CDR1 as SGHTA and CDR2 as FQGNSA. There are 16 residues in the CDR3. Trimming shortened V by 0 bases and J by 4 bases, and 15 bases separated the two germline ends. The CDR3 region is CASSLALEVAVYGYTF. In DNA form, the CDR3 reads TGTGCCAGCAGCTTAGCGTTGGAGGTAGCGGTCTATGGCTACACCTTC.

The chain carries TRBV6-5 and TRBJ2-7; D might be TRBD2 (6 bases). This CDR3 contains 14 residues. The germline CDR1 and CDR2 sequences are MNHEY and SVGAGI. Trimming cost V 5 bases and J 3 bases, with 14 bases left between them. The CDR3 DNA reads as TGTGCCAGCAGTCCTGGAGGAGGGGTCTACGAGCAGTACTTC. Translating gives CASSPGGGVYEQYF.

V is TRBV29-1 and J is TRBJ2-7; maybe TRBD1 (5 bases). The CDR3 totals 13 residues. The germline V and J ends were trimmed by 7 bases and 2 bases, with 15 bases remaining between them. Germline CDR1 SQVTM, CDR2 ANQGSEA. The CDR3 loop reads CSDLAVDTYEQYF. The CDR3 region has the DNA TGCAGCGATTTAGCTGTGGACACCTACGAGCAGTACTTC.

The chain combines TRBV29-1 with TRBJ2-5, with a tentative D call TRBD2 (6 bases). Per germline, CDR1 SQVTM and CDR2 ANQGSEA. V was pared by 1 base and J by 5 bases, with 23 bases between. The CDR3 is 17 amino acids. Here the CDR3 DNA reads TGCAGCGTTGAAGCGGTTGAGGCGGGGATTTTCGATGAGACCCAGTACTTC. Translated, it gives CSVEAVEAGIFDETQYF.

J is TRBJ2-3 and V is TRBV27; 9 bases align to TRBD1. From germline, CDR1 is MNHEY and CDR2 SMNVEV (reference sequence). V lost 5 bases and J lost 2; bases outside the gene matches: 2. The CDR3 has 14 amino acids. CDR3 sequence: CASSGTGITDTQYF. CDR3 coding DNA: TGTGCCAGCAGTGGGACAGGGATCACAGATACGCAGTATTTT.

The chain is built from TRBV29-1 and TRBJ2-1; 8 bases map to TRBD2. V shed 4 bases, J shed 5 bases, and the junction held 4 bases outside the gene matches. Looked up from germline, CDR1 is SQVTM and CDR2 is ANQGSEA. The CDR3 extends over 13 amino acids. CDR3 residues: CSVGAGEDNEQFF. The CDR3, as DNA: TGCAGCGTTGGAGCGGGGGAGGACAATGAGCAGTTCTTC.

CDR3 sequence reads: CATSSTVQDYEQYF. In DNA form, the CDR3 reads TGTGCCACCAGCTCGACAGTACAGGACTACGAGCAGTACTTC. The V call is TRBV15, the J call TRBJ2-7; maybe TRBD1 (5 bases). The CDR3 is 14 residues long. Between the trimmed V and J ends, which lost 5 bases and 3 bases, there was a span of 14 bases. The V gene's germline CDR1 is LNHNV and CDR2 YYDKDF (reference sequence).

V is TRBV5-6 and J is TRBJ2-1; D gene uncertain. CDR1 is SGHDT, CDR2 YYEEEE, per germline. V gave up 0 bases and J gave up 4 bases, with 5 bases separating them. The CDR3 consists of 13 residues. For the CDR3, the DNA is TGTGCCAGCAGCTTGGGAGAATACAATGAGCAGTTCTTC. Encoded protein: CASSLGEYNEQFF.

This sequence joins TRBV27 and TRBJ2-7; 9 bases align to TRBD1. Per the germline V gene, CDR1 is MNHEY and CDR2 is SMNVEV (reference sequence). The V and J ends lost 6 bases and 4 bases, in that order; junction bases with no gene match: 4. This CDR3 has 13 residues. The CDR3 spells CASRRGQGYEQYF. The CDR3 nucleotides are TGTGCCAGCAGACGCGGACAGGGGTACGAGCAGTACTTC.

The rearrangement joins TRBV18 to TRBJ2-1; 8 bases line up with TRBD1. The CDR3 covers 16 residues. Germline V gene lookup returns CDR1 KGHSH and CDR2 LQKENI. V lost 3 bases and J lost 4; bases outside the gene matches: 8. This CDR3 is CASSPEDRARYNEQFF. The CDR3 nucleotides read TGTGCCAGCTCACCGGAGGACAGGGCAAGGTACAATGAGCAGTTCTTC.

This clone has just a few counts. This chain links TRBV10-1 with TRBJ1-1, with D tentatively TRBD1 (5 bases). The CDR3 has 16 amino acids. The germline V gene encodes CDR1 WNHNN and CDR2 SYGVQD (reference sequence). Trimming took 1 base from V and 1 from J, leaving 13 bases between them. The CDR3 reads CASSEFLGAGNTEAFF. The CDR3 bases are TGCGCCAGCAGTGAGTTTCTAGGGGCCGGGAACACTGAAGCTTTCTTT.

The gene calls are TRBV7-8 and TRBJ2-7, with 10 positions matching TRBD1. The germline V gene encodes CDR1 SGHVS and CDR2 FQNEAQ. The CDR3 runs 14 residues. The trim removed 5 bases at V and 3 bases at J, leaving 4 bases unmatched. CDR3 DNA: TGTGCCAGCAGCATCGGACAGGGGGGCTACGAGCAGTACTTC. Translated, it gives CASSIGQGGYEQYF.

This sequence joins TRBV7-9 and TRBJ1-1, with a weak D call TRBD1 (5 bases). V was trimmed by 11 bases and J by 1 base, leaving 11 bases between them. The CDR3 runs 12 residues. In germline, CDR1 is SEHNR, CDR2 FQNEAQ (reference sequence). DNA of the CDR3: TGTGCCGGCCTGGACACGAACACTGAAGCTTTCTTT. Translated: CAGLDTNTEAFF.

The chain employs TRBV4-3 and TRBJ1-5, with D maybe TRBD1 (6 bases). This CDR3 has 16 residues. Trimming removed 0 bases at V and 8 bases at J, with 17 bases between. Germline CDR1 is LGHNA and CDR2 is YSLEER. The CDR3 nucleotides are TGCGCCAGCAGCCAAGATCTTTCGAAGGGGGTAGAGCCCCAGCATTTT. This gives the protein CASSQDLSKGVEPQHF.

The V and J genes are TRBV5-1 and TRBJ1-2; 7 positions match TRBD1. CDR1 is SGHRS and CDR2 is YFSETQ in the germline V gene. The CDR3 runs to 14 residues. V shed 2 bases and J 7 bases; nucleotides not matched to a gene: 8. The CDR3 DNA sequence: TGCGCCAGCAGCTTCGTACAGGGGTTGAGTGGCTACACCTTC. Translating it yields CASSFVQGLSGYTF.

The chain combines TRBV11-2 with TRBJ2-7; D is perhaps TRBD1 (6 bases). Between the trimmed V and J ends, which lost 4 bases and 0 bases, there was a span of 13 bases. Germline V CDR1 and CDR2: SGHAT, FQNNGV. This CDR3 has 15 amino acids. The CDR3 sequence: CASSWGHPASYEQYF. The CDR3 DNA reads as TGTGCCAGCAGCTGGGGGCACCCAGCCTCCTACGAGCAGTACTTC. Using reference TRBV11-2 and TRBJ2-7 for the parts outside the CDR3, the full variable domain is EAGVAQSPRYKIIEKRQSVAFWCNPISGHATLYWYQQILGQGPKLLIQFQNNGVVDDSQLPKDRFSAERLKGVDSTLKIQPAKLEDSAVYLCASSWGHPASYEQYFGPGTRLTVT.

The chain recombines TRBV6-6 with TRBJ1-1, with no clear D. Trimming pared 4 bases from V and 0 bases from J, leaving 3 bases between. Per the germline V gene, CDR1 is MNHNY and CDR2 is SVGAGI (reference sequence). The CDR3 consists of 12 residues. The CDR3 is CASSSMNTEAFF. The CDR3, as DNA: TGTGCCAGCAGTTCTATGAACACTGAAGCTTTCTTT.

The chain carries TRBV7-2 and TRBJ1-6, with 7 bases identical to TRBD1. CDR3 length: 12 amino acids. The V segment lost 4 bases and the J segment 10 bases; nucleotides outside the gene matches: 1. Per the germline V gene, CDR1 is SGHTA and CDR2 is FQGNSA. CDR3 sequence: CASSSGGSPLHF. The DNA of the CDR3 is TGTGCCAGCAGCTCAGGGGGATCACCCCTCCACTTT.

The gene calls are TRBV7-9 and TRBJ1-2, with 8 nucleotides matching TRBD1. V trimming: 4 bases; J trimming: 4 bases; junction bases outside the gene matches: 5. CDR3 length equals 14 residues. CDR1 SEHNR and CDR2 FQNEAQ come from the germline V gene (reference sequence). The CDR3 protein is CASSSGQGGYGYTF. CDR3 DNA: TGTGCCAGCAGCTCCGGACAGGGAGGCTATGGCTACACCTTC.